This T cell receptor (beta chain) stems from a study of cytotoxic CD8 clonotypes in ibrutinib-treated CLL. Regarding the study as a whole: There were differences in sampling times between sustained-remission and progressing patients. Public clonotypes showed up rarely, and on treatment they shrank or held steady. A rise in clonality was seen at ibrutinib response, and a fall back toward baseline was seen at progression.

Depths of 1 in 200,000 to 1 in 1 million T cells were the sequencing target. The repertoire was sequenced with immunoSEQ multiplex PCR; TCRdb's copy has only in-frame clones and lacks some. The table includes roughly 150,000 clones, more than 70% detected once. As concerns this clone: Antigen: not known.

This CDR3 is built from 13 residues. V lost 2 bases, J lost 7 bases, and 10 bases lay in between. Germline V lookup: CDR1 SGHAT, CDR2 FQNNGV. The clonotype originates from a human donor with chronic lymphocytic leukemia. The V gene is TRBV11-2, the J gene TRBJ2-3; no reliable D call. Sequenced material: PBMCs, taken at disease progression, from a patient treated with ibrutinib. The CDR3 DNA follows: TGTGCCAGCAGCTTACAGGATAGGAATACGCAGTATTTT. Its translation: CASSLQDRNTQYF.